This T cell receptor beta chain is drawn from a study of cytomegalovirus exposure and HLA in healthy donors. The primer mix had 60 Vbeta and 13 Jbeta primers. Sequencing was performed with immunoSEQ multiplex PCR; in TCRdb, only in-frame clones are kept and a portion is missing. The sample includes fewer than 150,000 clones, roughly three quarters of them seen just once. Concerning this clone: One junction end disagrees with the germline gene, perhaps due to a read error.

The germline CDR1 and CDR2 sequences are MNHEY and SVGAGI. This CDR3 contains 13 residues. The clonotype comes from a man aged 30-40 years in good health and CMV-seronegative. Specimen: PBMCs. The V call is TRBV6-5, the J call TRBJ2-7, with D possibly TRBD2 on 5 matching bases. CDR3 DNA sequence: TGTGCCAGCAGCACTAGGCCCTCCTCCGAGCAGTACTTC. Its protein is CASSTRPSSEQYF.